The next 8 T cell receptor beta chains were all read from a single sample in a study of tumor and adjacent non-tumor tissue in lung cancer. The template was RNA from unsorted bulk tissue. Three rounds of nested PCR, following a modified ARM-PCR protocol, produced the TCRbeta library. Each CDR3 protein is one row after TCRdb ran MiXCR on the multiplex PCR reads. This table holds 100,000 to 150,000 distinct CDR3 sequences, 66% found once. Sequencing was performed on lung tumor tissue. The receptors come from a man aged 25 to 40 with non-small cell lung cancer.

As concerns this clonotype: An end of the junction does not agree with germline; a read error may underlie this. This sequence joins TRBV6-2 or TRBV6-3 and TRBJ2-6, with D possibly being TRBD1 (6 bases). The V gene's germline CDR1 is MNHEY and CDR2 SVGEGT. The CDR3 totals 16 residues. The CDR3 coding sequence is TGTGCCAGCAGACGGACAGACCGCTCTGGGACCAACGTCCTGACTTTC. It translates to CASRRTDRSGTNVLTF.

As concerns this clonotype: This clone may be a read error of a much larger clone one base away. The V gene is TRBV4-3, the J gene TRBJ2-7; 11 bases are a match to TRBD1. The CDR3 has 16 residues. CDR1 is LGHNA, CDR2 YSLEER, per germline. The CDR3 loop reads CVSSHAGGTGGYEQYF. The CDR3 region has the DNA TGCGTCAGCAGCCATGCTGGCGGGACAGGGGGGTACGAGCAGTACTTC.

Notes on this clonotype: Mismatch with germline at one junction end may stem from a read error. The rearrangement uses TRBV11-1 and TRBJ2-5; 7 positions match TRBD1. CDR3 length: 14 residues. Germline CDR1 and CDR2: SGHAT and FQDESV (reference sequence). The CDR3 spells CANSTPRTGGTQYF. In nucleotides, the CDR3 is TGTGCCAACAGCACTCCCCGGACAGGCGGGACCCAGTACTTC.

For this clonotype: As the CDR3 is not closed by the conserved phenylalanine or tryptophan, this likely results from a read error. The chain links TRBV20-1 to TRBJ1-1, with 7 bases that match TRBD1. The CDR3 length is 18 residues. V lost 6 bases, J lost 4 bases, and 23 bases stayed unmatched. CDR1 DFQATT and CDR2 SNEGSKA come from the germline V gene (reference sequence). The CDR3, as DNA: TGCAGTGCAATGGTATCAGGGGGGGCAGGAACGAGTGGCACTGAAGCTTTCTCT. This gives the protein CSAMVSGGAGTSGTEAFS.

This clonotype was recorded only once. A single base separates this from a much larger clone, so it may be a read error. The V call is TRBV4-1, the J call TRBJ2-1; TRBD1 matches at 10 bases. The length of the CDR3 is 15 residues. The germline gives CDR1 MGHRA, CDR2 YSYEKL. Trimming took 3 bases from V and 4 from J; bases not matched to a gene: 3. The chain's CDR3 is CASSQTGGEYNEQFF. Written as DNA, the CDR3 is TGCGCCAGCAGCCAGACAGGGGGCGAATACAATGAGCAGTTCTTC.

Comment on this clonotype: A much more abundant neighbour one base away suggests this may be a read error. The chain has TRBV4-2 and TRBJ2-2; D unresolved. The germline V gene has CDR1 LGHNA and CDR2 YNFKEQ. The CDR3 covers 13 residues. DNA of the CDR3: TGTGCCAGCAGCCAAGTAGTTACCGTGGAGCTGTTTTTT. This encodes CASSQVVTVELFF.

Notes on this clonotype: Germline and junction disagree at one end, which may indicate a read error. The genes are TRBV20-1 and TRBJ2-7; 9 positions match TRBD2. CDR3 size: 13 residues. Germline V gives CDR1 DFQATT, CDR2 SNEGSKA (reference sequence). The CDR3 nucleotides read TGCAGTCCTAGCGGGGAAGACGTCTACGAGCGGTGCTTC. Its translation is CSPSGEDVYERCF.

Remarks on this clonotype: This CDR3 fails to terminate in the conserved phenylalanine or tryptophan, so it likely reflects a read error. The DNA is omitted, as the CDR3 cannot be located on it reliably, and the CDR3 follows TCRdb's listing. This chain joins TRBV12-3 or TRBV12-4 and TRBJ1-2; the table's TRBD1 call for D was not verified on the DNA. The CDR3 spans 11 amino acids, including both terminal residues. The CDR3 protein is CASSQGTGYTS.